Below, 23 T cell receptor beta chains from the same sample are listed, as sequenced in a study of T cells after yellow fever vaccination. TCRdb reprocessed the 5' RACE reads with MiXCR, giving one entry per CDR3 protein. The table includes approximately 150,000 distinct CDR3 sequences, around 7.7% detected once. The sequences come from CD4+ T cells sorted from PBMCs, collected 5 days after the yellow fever booster vaccination. These receptors came from a man between 25 and 39 years old who received the YFV17D yellow fever vaccine.

This clonotype appeared many times. The chain is built from TRBV5-6 and TRBJ2-4, with D tentatively TRBD2 (6 bases). The V gene lost 7 bases and the J gene lost 0 bases, with 20 bases spanning the gap. The CDR3 is made up of 17 amino acids. Germline V CDR1 and CDR2: SGHDT, YYEEEE. The CDR3 protein is CASERMGGNLAKNIQYF. The DNA for the CDR3 is TGTGCCAGCGAGAGGATGGGCGGGAATCTAGCCAAAAACATTCAGTACTTC. The full variable domain, with the rest looked up from reference TRBV5-6 and TRBJ2-4, is DAGVTQSPTHLIKTRGQQVTLRCSPKSGHDTVSWYQQALGQGPQFIFQYYEEEERQRGNFPDRFSGHQFPNYSSELNVNALLLGDSALYLCASERMGGNLAKNIQYFGAGTRLSVL.

This clonotype was counted ten times or more. This sequence joins TRBV2 and TRBJ2-5, with 8 bases matching TRBD1. Germline values: CDR1 SNHLY, CDR2 FYNNEI. After removal of 9 bases from V and 5 bases from J, the junction contained 2 bases not matched to a gene. This CDR3 region has 11 residues. The CDR3 sequence is CARRQGETQYF. Written as DNA, the CDR3 is TGTGCCAGACGACAGGGGGAGACCCAGTACTTC.

On this clonotype itself: Possible read error: a much larger clone is one base away. The gene calls are TRBV6-4 and TRBJ2-1; D is possibly TRBD2 (6 bases). The CDR3 is 14 residues long. Germline V gives CDR1 MRHNA, CDR2 SNTAGT. Trimming pared 5 bases from V and 12 bases from J, leaving 20 bases between. CDR3 nucleotide sequence: TGTGCCAGCAGTCCAGCTGGGGGGAGGCATGGGCAGTTCTTC. Its translation is CASSPAGGRHGQFF.

This clonotype appeared many times. The chain couples TRBV7-3 to TRBJ1-5; the D gene is possibly TRBD1 (5 bases). The CDR3 has 16 amino acids. The V end was cut by 1 base, the J end by 0 bases, with 10 bases between. The germline V gene has CDR1 SGHTA and CDR2 FQGTGA. The CDR3 DNA reads TGTGCCAGCAGCTTAATACGGACACTTAGCAATCAGCCCCAGCATTTT. It encodes CASSLIRTLSNQPQHF.

This clonotype was counted at least ten times. This chain joins TRBV20-1 and TRBJ1-3; 10 bases line up with TRBD1. V was pared by 5 bases and J by 4 bases, with 11 bases of the junction left unmatched. The length of the CDR3 is 16 residues. Germline CDR1 DFQATT, CDR2 SNEGSKA (reference sequence). In nucleotides, the CDR3 is TGCAGTGCTTCGGGACAGGGGACTTTCTCAGGAAACACCATATATTTT. Amino acid sequence: CSASGQGTFSGNTIYF.

This clonotype showed up many times. The chain recombines TRBV4-3 with TRBJ2-4; 8 nucleotides match TRBD1. The CDR3 has 15 residues. CDR1 is LGHNA and CDR2 is YSLEER in the germline V gene. The V segment lost 2 bases and the J segment 3 bases; nucleotides outside the gene matches: 3. Here the CDR3 reads CASSQPGTGKNIQYF. The CDR3 bases are TGCGCCAGCAGCCAACCCGGGACAGGCAAAAACATTCAGTACTTC.

The chain recombines TRBV6-5 with TRBJ2-6; D unresolved. V lost 8 bases and J lost 4, with 15 bases in between. The V gene's germline CDR1 is MNHEY and CDR2 SVGAGI. The CDR3 is 15 amino acids. The CDR3 sequence is CASDYDQTGANVLTF. CDR3 nucleotides: TGTGCCAGCGATTACGACCAAACCGGGGCCAACGTCCTGACTTTC.

There are many counts of this clonotype. The chain carries TRBV29-1 and TRBJ2-7, with 14 bases aligning to TRBD2. The CDR3 length is 20 residues. The germline V gene encodes CDR1 SQVTM and CDR2 ANQGSEA. With V trimmed by 5 bases and J by 1 base, 19 bases remained unmatched. Written as DNA, the CDR3 is TGCAGCGTTTCTCTTCATTTTCCCGGGACTAGCGGGAGCGTGTCCTACGAGCAGTACTTC. It encodes CSVSLHFPGTSGSVSYEQYF.

This clonotype was picked up many times. The V and J genes are TRBV23-1 and TRBJ2-5; the match to TRBD1 covers 8 bases. TRBV23-1 is flagged as an ORF with uncertain function. Losses at the gene ends were 8 bases for V and 0 bases for J; bases not matched to a gene: 5. The CDR3 runs 14 residues. CDR3 region: CASGDRRYQETQYF. CDR3 bases: TGCGCCAGCGGGGACAGGAGATACCAAGAGACCCAGTACTTC.

This clonotype was counted at least ten times. The CDR3 is CASSFGEANEKLFF. For the CDR3, the DNA is TGCGCCAGCAGCTTTGGTGAAGCTAATGAAAAACTGTTTTTT. The chain is built from TRBV5-1 and TRBJ1-4; D unresolved. This CDR3 spans 14 amino acids. Trimming took off 2 bases at V and 3 bases at J, with 8 bases between the two ends. The V gene's germline CDR1 is SGHRS and CDR2 YFSETQ. Based on the CDR3 plus reference TRBV5-1 and TRBJ1-4, the full variable domain is KAGVTQTPRYLIKTRGQQVTLSCSPISGHRSVSWYQQTPGQGLQFLFEYFSETQRNKGNFPGRFSGRQFSNSRSEMNVSTLELGDSALYLCASSFGEANEKLFFGSGTQLSVL.

The chain is built from TRBV10-3 and TRBJ1-6; TRBD1 matches at 10 bases. CDR3 size: 19 residues. Looked up from germline, CDR1 is ENHRY and CDR2 is SYGVKD. V dropped 8 bases and J dropped 5; count of bases not matched to a gene: 18. CDR3 in amino acids: CAIPVGDRGPFLDNSPLHF. The CDR3, as DNA: TGTGCCATCCCCGTAGGAGACAGGGGGCCTTTTTTGGATAATTCACCCCTCCACTTT.

There are many counts of this clonotype. The rearrangement joins TRBV20-1 to TRBJ2-7, with D possibly being TRBD2 (5 bases). V shed 1 base and J shed 1 base, with 17 bases lying between them. CDR3 length: 16 residues. Germline-derived CDR1 and CDR2 are DFQATT and SNEGSKA (reference sequence). The CDR3 here is CSARATRGIGSYEQYF. The CDR3 DNA reads TGCAGTGCTAGAGCCACCCGGGGTATAGGTTCCTACGAGCAGTACTTC.

The chain has TRBV14 and TRBJ2-7, with TRBD1 identical over 7 bases. Germline loops: CDR1 SGHDN, CDR2 FVKESK. The CDR3 totals 14 residues. Unmatched junction bases numbered 3, after V lost 4 bases and J lost 0 bases. DNA of the CDR3: TGTGCCAGCAGCCTTAGGACAGGCTCCTACGAGCAGTACTTC. Protein product: CASSLRTGSYEQYF. The variable domain in full, completed from reference TRBV14 and TRBJ2-7, reads EAGVTQFPSHSVIEKGQTVTLRCDPISGHDNLYWYRRVMGKEIKFLLHFVKESKQDESGMPNNRFLAERTGGTYSTLKVQPAELEDSGVYFCASSLRTGSYEQYFGPGTRLTVT.

The table lists this clonotype with many counts. The chain carries TRBV12-3 or TRBV12-4 and TRBJ2-3, with 10 bases aligning to TRBD1. The CDR3 sequence is 16 residues long. V trimming: 5 bases; J trimming: 4 bases; junction bases outside the gene matches: 9. The CDR3 loop is CASSQPGQGLSDTQYF. The CDR3 DNA sequence: TGTGCCAGCAGTCAACCGGGACAGGGGTTGTCAGATACGCAGTATTTT.

This clonotype was seen only a few times. The rearrangement links TRBV18 to TRBJ1-6, with D perhaps TRBD1 (5 bases). V was cut by 1 base and J by 9 bases, with 13 bases left in between. Germline CDR1 reads KGHSH; CDR2 reads LQKENI. The CDR3 consists of 15 residues. The CDR3 region has the DNA TGTGCCAGCTCACCACAGGGATTTGGGGGTTCACCCCTCCACTTT. This encodes CASSPQGFGGSPLHF.

This clonotype came up many times. V usage is TRBV29-1 and J usage is TRBJ2-5, with D perhaps being TRBD1 or TRBD2 (5 bases each). This CDR3 comprises 13 residues. V lost 2 bases and J lost 5, with 12 bases in between. CDR1 SQVTM and CDR2 ANQGSEA come from the germline V gene. CDR3: CSVELGVGETQYF. The CDR3 DNA sequence: TGCAGCGTTGAATTGGGGGTAGGGGAGACCCAGTACTTC.

This clonotype has a count of ten or more. The rearrangement links TRBV4-3 to TRBJ2-3, with a possible D match to TRBD2 (6 bases). CDR1 LGHNA and CDR2 YSLEER come from the germline V gene. This CDR3 contains 16 residues. Trimming took 0 bases from V and 5 from J, leaving 15 bases between them. CDR3 DNA: TGCGCCAGCAGCCAAGAAGGGAACGGGGGAGGAGATACGCAGTATTTT. The encoded protein is CASSQEGNGGGDTQYF.

This clonotype showed up many times. J is TRBJ1-1 and V is TRBV20-1, with TRBD1 matching 7 bases. Germline CDR1 reads DFQATT; CDR2 reads SNEGSKA (reference sequence). This CDR3 has 14 amino acids. Trimming cost V 0 bases and J 8 bases; bases outside gene matches: 9. CDR3 DNA: TGCAGTGCTAGAGACAAACAGGGGTCAGGGGAAGCTTTCTTT. It yields the protein CSARDKQGSGEAFF.

As concerns this clonotype: This clone may be a read error of a much larger clone one base away. This sequence joins TRBV5-1 and TRBJ2-3; D is unresolved. The CDR3 spans 13 residues. CDR1 is SGHRS and CDR2 is YFSETQ in the germline V gene. V lost 4 bases, J lost 4 bases, and 10 bases lay in between. CDR3 sequence (DNA): TGCGCCAGCAGCCATGGGCCCGCAGATACGCAGTATTTT. This codes for CASSHGPADTQYF.

This clonotype was picked up many times. The CDR3 here is CASSQGLAPQETQYF. CDR3 nucleotides: TGTGCCAGCAGCCAAGGACTAGCGCCCCAAGAGACCCAGTACTTC. The J gene is TRBJ2-5, the V gene TRBV12-3 or TRBV12-4, with 9 bases aligning to TRBD2. The CDR3 length is 15 residues. Germline trimming cut 6 bases from V and 1 base from J; bases unmatched to any gene: 6.

This clonotype has ten or more counts. The V and J genes are TRBV30 and TRBJ2-1; 8 bases match TRBD2. This CDR3 region has 15 residues. Germline loops: CDR1 GTSNPN, CDR2 SVGIG (reference sequence). J gave up 8 bases and V 0 bases, and 9 bases lay outside the gene matches. The CDR3 nucleotides read TGTGCCTGGAGTGTACTCAGCGGGAGTCGCGATGAGCAGTTCTTC. Encoded protein: CAWSVLSGSRDEQFF.

The sample holds many counts of this clonotype. The J gene is TRBJ2-4, the V gene TRBV3-1; D remains ambiguous. Germline values: CDR1 LGHDT, CDR2 YNNKEL (reference sequence). The CDR3 extends over 15 amino acids. Trimming shortened V by 1 base and J by 6 bases, and 13 bases separated the two germline ends. DNA of the CDR3: TGTGCCAGCAGCCAAGCCCTAGGGTGGGGAAACATTCAGTACTTC. Amino acid sequence: CASSQALGWGNIQYF.

This clonotype was detected ten times or more. The chain joins TRBV10-3 to TRBJ2-5, with D possibly being TRBD1 (6 bases). Germline V gene lookup returns CDR1 ENHRY and CDR2 SYGVKD. CDR3 length: 14 amino acids. V lost 0 bases, J lost 1 base, and 6 bases lay in between. The CDR3 reads CAISESDSQETQYF. The DNA of the CDR3 is TGTGCCATCAGTGAGTCGGACAGCCAAGAGACCCAGTACTTC.